These 27 T cell receptor beta chains came from one sample sequenced in a study of neurological immune-mediated disorders. Time point specified: longitudinal time-point 3. TCRdb ran MiXCR on the 5' RACE reads and lists one entry per CDR3 protein. The table records more than 75,000 distinct CDR3 sequences, about 4.5% of them present only once. The sequencing input was PBMCs. These receptors were collected from a woman aged 55-70 years with multiple sclerosis.

This clonotype was seen many times. This chain joins TRBV12-5 and TRBJ2-1; 13 bases are a match to TRBD2. V was pared by 4 bases and J by 10 bases, with 10 bases of the junction left unmatched. Germline CDR1 is LGHNT and CDR2 is FRNRAP. The length of the CDR3 is 16 residues. The CDR3 spells CASGSQLAGGGPEQFF. CDR3 in DNA: TGTGCTAGTGGTTCCCAACTAGCGGGGGGGGGCCCGGAGCAGTTCTTC.

This clonotype has just a few counts. The genes are TRBV6-1 and TRBJ1-1, with D unresolved. This CDR3 is 12 amino acids long. Germline assignment: CDR1 MNHNS and CDR2 SASEGT. V was pared by 7 bases and J by 3 bases, with 9 bases between. CDR3 sequence (DNA): TGTGCCAGCAAAAATCCAGACACTGAAGCTTTCTTT. It codes for CASKNPDTEAFF.

This clonotype was seen ten or more times. J is TRBJ2-7 and V is TRBV12-3 or TRBV12-4, with a tentative D call TRBD1 (6 bases). V was pared by 1 base and J by 0 bases, with 13 bases between. CDR3 length: 16 amino acids. CDR3 residues: CASSLEGTKSSYEQYF. In nucleotides, the CDR3 is TGTGCCAGCAGTTTAGAAGGGACAAAATCCTCCTACGAGCAGTACTTC.

This clonotype has a count of ten or more. The V gene is TRBV5-1, the J gene TRBJ1-2; tentatively, D is TRBD1 (5 bases). The CDR3 has 14 amino acids. Trimming cost V 4 bases and J 6 bases, with 16 bases left between them. Germline V CDR1 and CDR2: SGHRS, YFSETQ. Here the CDR3 reads CASSGGRQLNGYTF. The CDR3 DNA is TGCGCCAGCAGCGGGGGACGGCAACTGAATGGCTACACCTTC. The full variable domain, in which reference TRBV5-1 and TRBJ1-2 provide the parts outside the CDR3, is KAGVTQTPRYLIKTRGQQVTLSCSPISGHRSVSWYQQTPGQGLQFLFEYFSETQRNKGNFPGRFSGRQFSNSRSEMNVSTLELGDSALYLCASSGGRQLNGYTFGSGTRLTVV.

The sample holds many counts of this clonotype. The V gene is TRBV28, the J gene TRBJ2-4; 8 bases line up with TRBD1. The J segment lost 8 bases and the V segment lost 5 bases, leaving 8 bases of the junction unmatched. The germline CDR1 and CDR2 sequences are MDHEN and SYDVKM. This CDR3 contains 14 residues. The CDR3 region has the DNA TGTGCCAGCAGTCGACAGGGGACGACGGACATTCAGTACTTC. It yields the protein CASSRQGTTDIQYF.

There are many counts of this clonotype. A junction end diverges from the germline sequence, so it may reflect a read error. The chain links TRBV14 to TRBJ2-7, with D hard to call. The CDR3 has 9 amino acids. Germline-derived CDR1 and CDR2 are SGHDN and FVKESK. CDR3 region: CASSHHSYF. CDR3 in DNA: TGTGCCAGCAGCCACCATTCCTACTTT.

Concerning this clonotype: Just one base apart from a much larger clone, this may be a read error. V and J are TRBV28 and TRBJ2-7; no firm D call. The CDR3 runs 16 residues. Per the germline V gene, CDR1 is MDHEN and CDR2 is SYDVKM. The V and J ends lost 3 bases and 1 base respectively, with 16 bases between them. CDR3 coding DNA: TGTGCCAGCAGTTTGCCCGACGTTAAGGAGTCCTACGAGCAGTACTTC. Its translation: CASSLPDVKESYEQYF.

This clonotype was seen at least ten times. J is TRBJ2-6 and V is TRBV3-1, with TRBD2 matching 8 bases. The germline gives CDR1 LGHDT, CDR2 YNNKEL (reference sequence). CDR3 length equals 17 residues. V was pared by 5 bases and J by 1 base, with 7 bases of the junction left unmatched. The CDR3 nucleotides are TGTGCCAGCAGCAACCGGGGGGGTCCTTCTGGGGCCAACGTCCTGACTTTC. Translated, it gives CASSNRGGPSGANVLTF.

This clonotype was seen at least ten times. The chain carries TRBV5-1 and TRBJ2-2, with 7 bases matching TRBD1. V shed 4 bases and J 8 bases; nucleotides not matched to a gene: 5. Germline V gene sequence: CDR1 SGHRS, CDR2 YFSETQ. The CDR3 is 13 residues long. The CDR3 sequence: CASSEGAPGELFF. In nucleotides, the CDR3 is TGCGCCAGCAGCGAGGGGGCACCGGGGGAGCTGTTTTTT.

Many counts were recorded for this clonotype. The rearrangement uses TRBV3-1 and TRBJ2-2; the D gene could be TRBD1 or TRBD2 (5 bases each). The CDR3 contains 15 residues. With 4 bases removed from V and 5 bases from J, the gap between germline ends came to 14 bases. The V gene's germline CDR1 is LGHDT and CDR2 YNNKEL (reference sequence). The CDR3 region is CASSLRDGTTGELFF. CDR3 DNA sequence: TGTGCCAGCAGCCTCCGGGACGGGACGACCGGGGAGCTGTTTTTT.

This clonotype was observed at least ten times. The CDR3 here is CASSRDDGTGDGYTF. The DNA for the CDR3 is TGTGCCAGCAGCCGAGATGACGGGACAGGGGATGGCTACACCTTC. The chain employs TRBV7-6 and TRBJ1-2; TRBD1 matches at 10 bases. The CDR3 length is 15 residues. The V segment lost 5 bases and the J segment 6 bases; nucleotides outside the gene matches: 9. CDR1 and CDR2 (germline): SGHVS, FNYEAQ.

This clonotype was detected ten times or more. The chain uses TRBV7-9 and TRBJ2-1; 9 bases agree with TRBD1. Germline V CDR1 and CDR2: SEHNR, FQNEAQ (reference sequence). V lost 5 bases, J lost 4 bases, and 6 bases stayed unmatched. There are 15 residues in the CDR3. The CDR3 sequence: CASSPGTGNYNEQFF. DNA of the CDR3: TGTGCCAGCAGCCCCGGGACAGGGAATTACAATGAGCAGTTCTTC.

There are many counts of this clonotype. The chain joins TRBV5-1 to TRBJ2-5; 10 nucleotides agree with TRBD1. CDR1 is SGHRS, CDR2 YFSETQ, per germline. There are 15 residues in the CDR3. V gave up 6 bases and J gave up 4 bases; unmatched junction bases: 9. The CDR3 DNA is TGCGCCAGCATCCACCGGCGGGACAGGGGAGAGACCCAGTACTTC. As protein: CASIHRRDRGETQYF.

The table lists this clonotype with many counts. This chain links TRBV29-1 with TRBJ2-5, with 10 positions matching TRBD1. There are 13 residues in the CDR3. After removal of 8 bases from V and 5 bases from J, the junction contained 8 bases not matched to a gene. Germline CDR1 and CDR2: SQVTM and ANQGSEA. The CDR3 bases are TGCAGCATGGGACAGGGGAATTCGGAGACCCAGTACTTC. Its protein is CSMGQGNSETQYF.

This clonotype has at least ten counts. This chain links TRBV6-6 with TRBJ2-5; 7 bases are shared with TRBD1. From germline, CDR1 is MNHNY and CDR2 SVGAGI (reference sequence). CDR3 length: 13 amino acids. V lost 7 bases to trimming and J lost 5 bases; unmatched junction nucleotides: 7. The CDR3 protein is CASNLQGLETQYF. The CDR3 DNA reads TGTGCCAGCAACCTACAGGGGCTTGAGACCCAGTACTTC.

This clonotype was seen repeatedly, ten times or more. This sequence joins TRBV5-1 and TRBJ1-6; possibly TRBD1 for D (6 bases). Germline V CDR1 and CDR2: SGHRS, YFSETQ. The V gene lost 4 bases and the J gene lost 7 bases, with 12 bases spanning the gap. This CDR3 is 14 amino acids long. CDR3 coding DNA: TGCGCCAGCAGCGGGGGGGCAGAGAATTCACCCCTCCACTTT. It specifies CASSGGAENSPLHF.

This clonotype was counted many times. The chain combines TRBV20-1 with TRBJ1-1, with 8 bases lining up with TRBD1. This CDR3 is built from 13 residues. V dropped 6 bases and J dropped 4; count of bases not matched to a gene: 7. Germline-derived CDR1 and CDR2 are DFQATT and SNEGSKA (reference sequence). This chain's CDR3 is CSAKDRGITEAFF. In nucleotides, the CDR3 is TGCAGTGCGAAAGACAGGGGAATCACTGAAGCTTTCTTT.

The chain combines TRBV14 with TRBJ2-7; no firm D call. The CDR3 is 14 residues long. Germline V gene sequence: CDR1 SGHDN, CDR2 FVKESK. Trimming shortened V by 7 bases and J by 2 bases, and 15 bases separated the two germline ends. CDR3 protein: CASIQPVHTYEQYF. CDR3 sequence (DNA): TGTGCCAGCATCCAGCCCGTACACACCTACGAGCAGTACTTC. Using reference TRBV14 and TRBJ2-7 for the parts outside the CDR3, the full variable domain is EAGVTQFPSHSVIEKGQTVTLRCDPISGHDNLYWYRRVMGKEIKFLLHFVKESKQDESGMPNNRFLAERTGGTYSTLKVQPAELEDSGVYFCASIQPVHTYEQYFGPGTRLTVT.

This clonotype was counted ten times or more. This chain joins TRBV18 and TRBJ1-2; 7 bases line up with TRBD1. CDR3 length equals 17 residues. Trimming at V came to 1 base and at J to 6 bases, leaving 14 bases not matched to a gene. The germline gives CDR1 KGHSH, CDR2 LQKENI. CDR3 sequence: CASSPLGGPDRADGYTF. CDR3 bases: TGTGCCAGCTCACCACTCGGAGGACCTGACAGGGCAGATGGCTACACCTTC. The full variable domain, completed using reference TRBV18 and TRBJ1-2, is NAGVMQNPRHLVRRRGQEARLRCSPMKGHSHVYWYRQLPEEGLKFMVYLQKENIIDESGMPKERFSAEFPKEGPSILRIQQVVRGDSAAYFCASSPLGGPDRADGYTFGSGTRLTVV.

The genes are TRBV18 and TRBJ2-3, with TRBD1 matching 7 bases. The CDR3 runs to 15 residues. V was clipped by 6 bases and J by 2 bases; unmatched bases: 8. Germline V gene lookup returns CDR1 KGHSH and CDR2 LQKENI. The CDR3 loop is CASSKRDSTTDTQYF. CDR3 coding DNA: TGTGCCAGCTCCAAGAGGGACAGTACCACAGATACGCAGTATTTT.

This clonotype was picked up many times. The gene calls are TRBV5-1 and TRBJ2-7; D not certain. CDR3 length: 13 amino acids. CDR1 SGHRS and CDR2 YFSETQ come from the germline V gene. Trimming shortened V by 4 bases and J by 5 bases, and 13 bases separated the two germline ends. The chain's CDR3 is CASSRELGHEQYF. CDR3 nucleotides: TGCGCCAGCAGCCGTGAACTTGGCCACGAGCAGTACTTC. Full variable domain (rest looked up from reference TRBV5-1 and TRBJ2-7): KAGVTQTPRYLIKTRGQQVTLSCSPISGHRSVSWYQQTPGQGLQFLFEYFSETQRNKGNFPGRFSGRQFSNSRSEMNVSTLELGDSALYLCASSRELGHEQYFGPGTRLTVT.

The chain joins TRBV5-8 to TRBJ1-1, with D possibly being TRBD1 (6 bases). Germline values: CDR1 SGHTS, CDR2 YDEGEE. Trimming took 4 bases from V and 4 from J, leaving 17 bases between them. The CDR3 has 15 residues. In DNA form, the CDR3 reads TGTGCCAGCAGCCTCTATCCAGGGGCGGGCACTGAAGCTTTCTTT. Protein product: CASSLYPGAGTEAFF.

The rearrangement joins TRBV7-9 to TRBJ1-6, with D unresolved. This CDR3 comprises 11 residues. Germline V lookup: CDR1 SEHNR, CDR2 FQNEAQ (reference sequence). Trimming pared 5 bases from V and 16 bases from J, leaving 12 bases between. The CDR3 loop is CASSAIRPLHF. DNA for the CDR3: TGTGCCAGCAGCGCTATACGACCTCTCCACTTT.

There are many counts of this clonotype. Here the CDR3 DNA reads TGTGCCAGCAGCTTGACTCCGGGGGGCGCGGGCAATCAGCCCCAGCATTTT. This sequence encodes CASSLTPGGAGNQPQHF. The gene calls are TRBV7-9 and TRBJ1-5; possible D gene TRBD1, 6 bases. CDR3 size: 17 residues. CDR1 and CDR2 from the germline V gene are SEHNR and FQNEAQ (reference sequence). V lost 3 bases to trimming and J lost 2 bases, with 17 bases between them.

This clonotype was seen repeatedly, ten times or more. This chain joins TRBV12-3 or TRBV12-4 and TRBJ2-1; a possible D gene is TRBD2 (5 bases). CDR3 length equals 12 residues. V was cut by 6 bases and J by 9 bases, with 12 bases left in between. The CDR3 DNA sequence: TGTGCCAGCAGCAAAACTAGATTTGAGCAGTTCTTC. Translating it yields CASSKTRFEQFF.

This clonotype was observed many times. The V call is TRBV20-1, the J call TRBJ2-7; tentative D call: TRBD1 (6 bases). Germline values: CDR1 DFQATT, CDR2 SNEGSKA (reference sequence). Between the trimmed V and J ends, which lost 5 bases and 4 bases, there was a span of 9 bases. The CDR3 sequence is 11 residues long. The CDR3 is CSAPDRYEQYF. CDR3 DNA: TGCAGTGCTCCGGACAGATACGAGCAGTACTTC.

At least ten counts were recorded for this clonotype. This chain's CDR3 is CASTILGGAMNTEAFF. In DNA, the CDR3 is TGCGCCAGCACCATTTTGGGGGGAGCGATGAACACTGAAGCTTTCTTT. The rearrangement uses TRBV5-1 and TRBJ1-1, with D tentatively TRBD1 (5 bases). Per the germline V gene, CDR1 is SGHRS and CDR2 is YFSETQ. This CDR3 has 16 residues. V was clipped by 6 bases and J by 0 bases, with 18 bases between them.